Listed below are T cell receptor beta chains from one sample, sequenced in a study of OX40 agonist ivuxolimab in advanced cancers. The protocol was immunoSEQ multiplex PCR, while the TCRdb copy is restricted to in-frame clones and leaves out a portion. Of 70,000 or so clones in the sample, approximately 90% were seen once. The sample was CD4+ or CD8+ T cells sorted from blood, taken in a trial of the OX40 agonist ivuxolimab. The origin of the receptors is an adult with an advanced solid tumor such as melanoma, head and neck, liver or kidney cancer. The CDR3 runs from the conserved cysteine through the conserved F or W. D genes are given only for firm matches.

>TRBD1|TRBV7-9
CASSPGQGRPYSYNEQFF
>NA|TRBV2
CASSEFGGEGSYNEQFF
>TRBD2|TRBV6-1
CASSEWGGSSDEQFF
>NA|TRBV29-1
CSVEGTRNSGDGQYF
>NA|TRBV4-1
CASSQGTGYNEQFF
>TRBD1|TRBV30
CAWSGVAGGTYEQYF
>NA|TRBV4-1
CASQRGGTEAFF
>NA|TRBV4-3
CASSQERDKRSEAFF
>NA|TRBV9
CASSPPVAGELFF
>NA|TRBV4-1
CASSQGVGSGNTIYF
>NA|TRBV2
CASRPTTDTQYF
>TRBD1|TRBV7-9
CASSFILTGDEQYF
>TRBD1|TRBV27
CASAWGQRYEQYF
>TRBD2|TRBV9
CASSSGLAGVDEQFF
>NA|TRBV28
CASSPVRVGYYGYTF
>TRBD2|TRBV7-2
CASSRRIAGESGANVLTF
>TRBD1|TRBV7-9
CASSFPRDRAPLYNEQFF
>NA|TRBV11-2
CASSLHPVATNEKLFF
>TRBD1|TRBV12-5
CASGLTGGMNEQYF